A single sample is the source of the 24 T cell receptor beta chains below, sequenced in a study of vaccination and CD4 T cells after COVID-19. Sequencing of cultured CD4+ T cell DNA used the Oncomine TCR Beta short-read assay. TCRdb redid the calling of the PCR reads with MiXCR, one entry per CDR3 protein. The sample consists of around 7,900 distinct CDR3 sequences, more than 60% of them appearing once. Indicated treatment: approximately nine-day PBMC culture with coronavirus spike peptide pools or control peptides (ViraFEST assay). Their target antigens are unknown. Sequencing was carried out using CD4+ T cells from blood, cultured in vitro. The receptors come from a human donor who had recovered from COVID-19.

The genes are TRBV9 and TRBJ1-2; 8 positions agree with TRBD1. The germline CDR1 and CDR2 sequences are SGDLS and YYNGEE. The CDR3 has 16 amino acids. Losses at the gene ends were 5 bases for V and 5 bases for J; bases not matched to a gene: 14. DNA for the CDR3: TGTGCCAGCAGACTAACGCCGACAGGGGACCTTTATGGCTACACCTTC. Translated: CASRLTPTGDLYGYTF. The complete variable domain, with remaining parts taken from reference TRBV9 and TRBJ1-2, reads DSGVTQTPKHLITATGQRVTLRCSPRSGDLSVYWYQQSLDQGLQFLIQYYNGEERAKGNILERFSAQQFPDLHSELNLSSLELGDSALYFCASRLTPTGDLYGYTFGSGTRLTVV.

The chain recombines TRBV20-1 with TRBJ2-5; 9 bases line up with TRBD2. The CDR3 runs 14 residues. Germline CDR1 and CDR2: DFQATT and SNEGSKA (reference sequence). The V segment lost 3 bases and the J segment 6 bases; nucleotides outside the gene matches: 8. The CDR3 DNA reads as TGCAGTGCTAGCCTGGCGGGAGGGGGAAAGACCCAGTACTTC. It codes for CSASLAGGGKTQYF.

J is TRBJ2-3 and V is TRBV7-2, with 7 positions matching TRBD2. CDR1 is SGHTA, CDR2 FQGNSA, per germline. The CDR3 runs to 16 residues. Germline trimming cut 5 bases from V and 0 bases from J; bases unmatched to any gene: 8. Written as DNA, the CDR3 is TGTGCCAGCAGCGCTAGCGGCGGGGCTAGCACAGATACGCAGTATTTT. As protein: CASSASGGASTDTQYF.

The chain combines TRBV6-1 with TRBJ1-2; the D is unclear. CDR1 and CDR2 (germline): MNHNS, SASEGT. The CDR3 consists of 12 residues. V was cut by 5 bases and J by 6 bases, with 10 bases left in between. CDR3 nucleotides: TGTGCCAGCAGTCCCCTCGTCCATGGCTACACCTTC. Residues: CASSPLVHGYTF.

Only one count was recorded for this clonotype. This chain uses TRBV29-1 with TRBJ2-1; 7 bases agree with TRBD1. This CDR3 has 14 amino acids. The germline gives CDR1 SQVTM, CDR2 ANQGSEA. J lost 1 base, V lost 6 bases, and 6 bases had no gene match. This CDR3 reads CSVARQGSYNEQFF. DNA of the CDR3: TGCAGCGTAGCCCGACAGGGTTCCTACAATGAGCAGTTCTTC.

The V call is TRBV20-1, the J call TRBJ2-1; D is unclear. The CDR3 length is 14 residues. Germline values: CDR1 DFQATT, CDR2 SNEGSKA (reference sequence). The ends were cut back, 0 bases at V and 13 bases at J, with 19 bases in the middle. In DNA form, the CDR3 reads TGCAGTGCTAGAGATGTTAGGAATCTAAGGCCTCAGTTCTTC. It yields the protein CSARDVRNLRPQFF.

The V gene is TRBV6-1, the J gene TRBJ1-2; 12 nucleotides agree with TRBD1. The CDR3 length is 15 residues. Germline V gene sequence: CDR1 MNHNS, CDR2 SASEGT. The V gene end was trimmed by 6 bases and the J gene end by 5 bases; junction bases not matched to a gene: 7. DNA for the CDR3: TGTGCCAGCAGCCCGGGACAGGGGGCCGGATATGGCTACACCTTC. As protein: CASSPGQGAGYGYTF.

This rearrangement joins TRBV20-1 to TRBJ1-2; D is undetermined. CDR1 and CDR2 (germline): DFQATT, SNEGSKA (reference sequence). The CDR3 is made up of 10 amino acids. V lost 6 bases and J 1 base, leaving 3 bases between the germline ends. Here the CDR3 reads CSAVNYGYTF. The CDR3 nucleotides are TGCAGTGCCGTTAACTATGGCTACACCTTC.

In its sample, this clonotype was seen once. This chain connects TRBV6-1 to TRBJ2-7; possibly TRBD1 or TRBD2 for D (6 bases each). The CDR3 has 14 residues. Looked up from germline, CDR1 is MNHNS and CDR2 is SASEGT. V was clipped by 11 bases and J by 0 bases, with 17 bases between them. This CDR3 reads CAVLGGGSSYEQYF. CDR3 in DNA: TGTGCCGTCCTTGGAGGGGGTAGCTCCTACGAGCAGTACTTC.

The sample holds a few counts of this clonotype. V usage is TRBV4-3 and J usage is TRBJ1-2; possibly TRBD1 for D (6 bases). Per the germline V gene, CDR1 is LGHNA and CDR2 is YSLEER. V gave up 2 bases and J gave up 5 bases, with 12 bases separating them. This CDR3 contains 14 residues. CDR3 protein: CASSQTQGTYGYTF. The CDR3 nucleotides read TGCGCCAGCAGCCAAACACAGGGCACGTATGGCTACACCTTC.

CDR3 nucleotide sequence: TGCGCCAGCAGTGAGGGGGGGCCGATTTCGGTTCTGTACTTC. This codes for CASSEGGPISVLYF. The rearrangement uses TRBV10-1 and TRBJ2-7; D is possibly TRBD1 or TRBD2 (6 bases each). Trimming removed 2 bases from V and 12 bases from J, with 20 bases in between. The CDR3 is 14 amino acids. The V gene's germline CDR1 is WNHNN and CDR2 SYGVQD (reference sequence).

This rearrangement joins TRBV6-2 or TRBV6-3 to TRBJ2-6, with D perhaps matching TRBD1 (6 bases). Deletions cut 6 bases from V and 0 bases from J, with 9 bases between. Germline V gene lookup returns CDR1 MNHEY and CDR2 SVGEGT. The CDR3 is made up of 15 amino acids. Written as DNA, the CDR3 is TGTGCCAGCAGGAGAGGGGGCTCTGGGGCCAACGTCCTGACTTTC. It is translated as CASRRGGSGANVLTF.

The J gene is TRBJ1-6, the V gene TRBV9, with D unresolved. V lost 0 bases and J 5 bases, leaving 9 bases between the germline ends. Germline CDR1 is SGDLS and CDR2 is YYNGEE. The CDR3 spans 15 residues. CDR3 in amino acids: CASSVGSGNNSPLHF. As DNA, the CDR3 is TGTGCCAGCAGCGTAGGGTCGGGGAATAATTCACCCCTCCACTTT.

This clonotype came up a few times. The chain employs TRBV24-1 and TRBJ1-2; a weak D match, TRBD1 (5 bases). V lost 9 bases to trimming and J lost 4 bases, with 14 bases between them. Germline CDR1 and CDR2: KGHDR and SFDVKD. The CDR3 is made up of 13 amino acids. The CDR3 nucleotides read TGTGCCACCGGGGACGGGGGACTCTATGGCTACACCTTC. This gives the protein CATGDGGLYGYTF.

The chain employs TRBV9 and TRBJ1-6, with D unclear. In germline, CDR1 is SGDLS, CDR2 YYNGEE. The CDR3 has 14 amino acids. V lost 4 bases and J 8 bases, leaving 13 bases between the germline ends. This CDR3 reads CASSPHRTYSPLHF. CDR3 sequence (DNA): TGTGCCAGCAGCCCCCACCGGACGTATTCACCCCTCCACTTT. Using reference TRBV9 and TRBJ1-6 for the parts outside the CDR3, the full variable domain is DSGVTQTPKHLITATGQRVTLRCSPRSGDLSVYWYQQSLDQGLQFLIQYYNGEERAKGNILERFSAQQFPDLHSELNLSSLELGDSALYFCASSPHRTYSPLHFGNGTRLTVT.

This chain uses TRBV20-1 with TRBJ2-5; a weak D match, TRBD2 (6 bases). The ends were cut back, 6 bases at V and 5 bases at J, with 13 bases in the middle. There are 12 residues in the CDR3. CDR1 is DFQATT, CDR2 SNEGSKA, per germline (reference sequence). The CDR3 protein is CSARRDSETQYF. The CDR3 nucleotides read TGCAGTGCCCGCCGGGACTCGGAGACCCAGTACTTC.

This clonotype is classed as large (0.1 to 1%). V is TRBV19 and J is TRBJ1-2; maybe TRBD1 (6 bases). The CDR3 is made up of 15 amino acids. Trimming took 1 base from V and 4 from J, leaving 13 bases between them. CDR1 is LNHDA, CDR2 SQIVND, per germline (reference sequence). CDR3: CASSIGTDRPYGYTF. CDR3 DNA sequence: TGTGCCAGTAGTATAGGGACAGACCGTCCCTATGGCTACACCTTC. The full variable domain, completed using reference TRBV19 and TRBJ1-2, is DGGITQSPKYLFRKEGQNVTLSCEQNLNHDAMYWYRQDPGQGLRLIYYSQIVNDFQKGDIAEGYSVSREKKESFPLTVTSAQKNPTAFYLCASSIGTDRPYGYTFGSGTRLTVV.

This chain joins TRBV7-8 and TRBJ1-1; 7 bases line up with TRBD1. The CDR3 has 15 residues. The V segment lost 1 base and the J segment 1 base; nucleotides outside the gene matches: 3. Germline CDR1 reads SGHVS; CDR2 reads FQNEAQ. The CDR3 region is CASSLVQGKNTEAFF. CDR3 nucleotides: TGTGCCAGCAGCTTAGTACAGGGGAAGAACACTGAAGCTTTCTTT.

This clonotype is medium-sized in the sample. The chain combines TRBV19 with TRBJ1-5, with a weak D call TRBD1 (5 bases). The CDR3 runs 16 residues. Trimming removed 10 bases at V and 3 bases at J, with 22 bases between. Germline loops: CDR1 LNHDA, CDR2 SQIVND (reference sequence). The CDR3 region has the DNA TGTGCCACCAAGAGGTTGACCGGGGGAGCCAATCAGCCCCAGCATTTT. Translating it yields CATKRLTGGANQPQHF.

The chain carries TRBV6-1 and TRBJ2-7; 7 bases are shared with TRBD2. Germline CDR1 and CDR2: MNHNS and SASEGT. V lost 8 bases to trimming and J lost 3 bases; unmatched junction nucleotides: 10. This CDR3 is built from 14 residues. In DNA, the CDR3 is TGTGCCAGCGTTCCCGGGACTACCGTCTACGAGCAGTACTTC. This codes for CASVPGTTVYEQYF.

Comment on this clonotype: At one end the junction does not follow the germline gene, possibly because of a read error. This rearrangement joins TRBV6-2 or TRBV6-3 to TRBJ1-5, with 9 bases fitting TRBD1. Germline CDR1 and CDR2: MNHEY and SVGEGT. The CDR3 runs to 19 residues. CDR3 amino acids: CASSYSMRENDRGSQPQHF. CDR3 DNA: TGTGCCAGCAGTTACTCGATGAGAGAGAATGACAGGGGGTCTCAGCCCCAGCACTTT.

This clonotype has only a few counts. The chain employs TRBV27 and TRBJ2-7; D is unresolved. CDR3 length: 16 residues. Germline V CDR1 and CDR2: MNHEY, SMNVEV (reference sequence). Trimming removed 3 bases at V and 6 bases at J, with 21 bases between. CDR3 loop: CASSFQWPLSRVEQYF. The CDR3 DNA sequence: TGTGCCAGCAGTTTCCAGTGGCCGCTTAGTAGGGTCGAGCAGTACTTC.

This chain uses TRBV7-2 with TRBJ2-1; 10 bases map to TRBD2. Germline CDR1 SGHTA, CDR2 FQGNSA. J gave up 9 bases and V 1 base, and 3 bases lay outside the gene matches. The CDR3 loop spans 14 amino acids. CDR3 residues: CASSLGASGSEQFF. In DNA form, the CDR3 reads TGTGCCAGCAGCTTAGGGGCTAGCGGGAGTGAGCAGTTCTTC.

This clonotype was detected a few times. J is TRBJ2-1 and V is TRBV7-2; 7 bases agree with TRBD2. The CDR3 is made up of 15 amino acids. V shed 1 base and J 7 bases; nucleotides not matched to a gene: 7. From germline, CDR1 is SGHTA and CDR2 FQGNSA. CDR3 region: CASSLVPGGGNEQFF. The CDR3 DNA reads as TGTGCCAGCAGCTTAGTTCCGGGAGGCGGGAATGAGCAGTTCTTC.